A single sample is the source of the 4 T cell receptor beta chains below, sequenced in a study of cytotoxic CD8 clonotypes in ibrutinib-treated CLL. Profiling relied on immunoSEQ multiplex PCR, and the TCRdb table lists in-frame clones only, not all of them. The table has roughly 330,000 clones, 67% seen once; the top ten hold about 6.7%. Source: PBMCs, taken after 36 months of ibrutinib treatment. The source is a human donor with chronic lymphocytic leukemia.

The CDR3 loop reads CASSGTAYYGYTF. CDR3 coding DNA: TGTGCCAGCAGTGGGACAGCCTACTATGGCTACACCTTC. The chain joins TRBV2 to TRBJ1-2; the D gene is possibly TRBD1 (6 bases). This CDR3 has 13 amino acids. Germline lookup yields CDR1 SNHLY and CDR2 FYNNEI. The ends were cut back, 4 bases at V and 3 bases at J, with 9 bases in the middle.

V and J are TRBV6-5 and TRBJ1-1; possibly TRBD1 for D (6 bases). From germline, CDR1 is MNHEY and CDR2 SVGAGI. V was pared by 5 bases and J by 1 base, with 14 bases between. CDR3 length equals 15 residues. The CDR3 coding sequence is TGTGCCAGCAGTCACCACCGGGGGGCGAACACTGAAGCTTTCTTT. Translation gives CASSHHRGANTEAFF.

This rearrangement joins TRBV4-1 to TRBJ2-7; 10 bases line up with TRBD1. The CDR3 totals 16 residues. The germline V gene encodes CDR1 MGHRA and CDR2 YSYEKL. V was pared by 3 bases and J by 6 bases, with 11 bases of the junction left unmatched. CDR3 residues: CASSHPPGQGFTEQYF. CDR3 DNA sequence: TGCGCCAGCAGCCACCCCCCGGGACAGGGGTTCACCGAGCAGTACTTC.

The genes are TRBV5-1 and TRBJ2-7; 8 nucleotides line up with TRBD1. CDR1 is SGHRS, CDR2 YFSETQ, per germline. This CDR3 region has 14 residues. The V gene end was trimmed by 4 bases and the J gene end by 3 bases; junction bases not matched to a gene: 6. In DNA, the CDR3 is TGCGCCAGCAGCCCGGGACAGGATCTCTACGAGCAGTACTTC. Translated, it gives CASSPGQDLYEQYF.